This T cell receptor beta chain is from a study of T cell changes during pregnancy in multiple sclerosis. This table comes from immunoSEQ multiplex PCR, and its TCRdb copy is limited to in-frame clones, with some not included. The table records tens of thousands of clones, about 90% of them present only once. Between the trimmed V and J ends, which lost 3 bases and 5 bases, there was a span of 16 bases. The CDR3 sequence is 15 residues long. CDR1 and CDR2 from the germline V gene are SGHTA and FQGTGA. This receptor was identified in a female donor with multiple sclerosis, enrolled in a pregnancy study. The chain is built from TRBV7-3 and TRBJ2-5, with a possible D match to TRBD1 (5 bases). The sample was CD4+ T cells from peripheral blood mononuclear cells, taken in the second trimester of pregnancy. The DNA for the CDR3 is TGTGCCAGCAGCTTTGGCGGTGCAGGGCAGGAGACCCAGTACTTC. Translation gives CASSFGGAGQETQYF.